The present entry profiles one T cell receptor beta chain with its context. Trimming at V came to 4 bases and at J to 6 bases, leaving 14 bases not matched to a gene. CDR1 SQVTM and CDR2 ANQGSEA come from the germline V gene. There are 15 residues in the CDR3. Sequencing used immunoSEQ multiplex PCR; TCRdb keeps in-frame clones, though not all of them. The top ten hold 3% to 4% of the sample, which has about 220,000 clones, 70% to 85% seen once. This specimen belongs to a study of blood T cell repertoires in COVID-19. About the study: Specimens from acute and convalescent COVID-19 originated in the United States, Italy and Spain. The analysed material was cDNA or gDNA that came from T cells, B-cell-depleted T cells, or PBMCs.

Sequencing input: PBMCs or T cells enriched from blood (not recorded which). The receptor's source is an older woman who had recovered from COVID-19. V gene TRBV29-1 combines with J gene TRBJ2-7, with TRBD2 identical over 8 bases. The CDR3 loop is CSVARGAGGLGEQYF. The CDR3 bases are TGCAGCGTTGCGAGAGGTGCGGGAGGTTTGGGCGAGCAGTACTTC.